Following are 18 T cell receptor beta chains from one sample sequenced in a study of T cells after yellow fever vaccination. In TCRdb, the 5' RACE reads were re-called with MiXCR into one record per CDR3 protein. The repertoire holds 9,000 to 15,000 distinct CDR3 sequences, with roughly 6.1% as singletons. The source was PBMCs, either bulk or a sorted T-cell subset (CD4+, CD8+, memory, or dextramer-sorted; not recorded which), collected on the day of the yellow fever booster vaccination. All receptors come from a man aged 30 to 45 who received the YFV17D yellow fever vaccine.

There are many counts of this clonotype. The chain recombines TRBV20-1 with TRBJ2-3, with D possibly matching TRBD2 (6 bases). CDR3 length: 15 amino acids. CDR1 and CDR2 from the germline V gene are DFQATT and SNEGSKA (reference sequence). Between the trimmed V and J ends, which lost 6 bases and 2 bases, there was a span of 18 bases. The CDR3 sequence is CSAEKKRVSTDTQYF. CDR3 in DNA: TGCAGTGCCGAAAAGAAGCGGGTGTCCACAGATACGCAGTATTTT.

This clonotype was seen repeatedly, ten times or more. This chain connects TRBV7-9 to TRBJ2-5; 7 nucleotides align to TRBD2. Germline V lookup: CDR1 SEHNR, CDR2 FQNEAQ (reference sequence). CDR3 size: 15 residues. The junction had 9 bases not matched to a gene; V was cut back by 5 bases and J by 3 bases. The CDR3 region is CASSRTGGAKETQYF. CDR3 DNA: TGTGCCAGCAGCCGTACGGGGGGAGCTAAAGAGACCCAGTACTTC.

The sample holds many counts of this clonotype. This sequence joins TRBV5-6 and TRBJ2-3; the D gene is possibly TRBD2 (6 bases). V was clipped by 3 bases and J by 1 base, with 6 bases between them. Germline CDR1 SGHDT, CDR2 YYEEEE. There are 13 residues in the CDR3. The CDR3 nucleotides are TGTGCCAGCAGCTCGGGAGGCACAGATACGCAGTATTTT. Encoded protein: CASSSGGTDTQYF.

By share of the sample, this clonotype is medium-sized. The V and J genes are TRBV3-1 and TRBJ2-1; no reliable D call. The V gene's germline CDR1 is LGHDT and CDR2 YNNKEL (reference sequence). The ends were cut back, 8 bases at V and 0 bases at J, with 11 bases in the middle. The CDR3 extends over 14 amino acids. The CDR3 bases are TGTGCCAGCGGCGGCAAAAACTCCTACAATGAGCAGTTCTTC. As protein: CASGGKNSYNEQFF.

This clonotype was counted many times. The chain has TRBV19 and TRBJ2-1; the D gene could be TRBD1 or TRBD2 (5 bases each). The CDR3 loop spans 16 amino acids. CDR1 is LNHDA, CDR2 SQIVND, per germline (reference sequence). The V and J ends lost 5 bases and 6 bases respectively, with 20 bases between them. Here the CDR3 DNA reads TGTGCCAGTAGTGCCTACCCTCCGGGGCCGACCAATGAGCAGTTCTTC. As protein: CASSAYPPGPTNEQFF.

This clonotype was detected many times. This chain joins TRBV7-2 and TRBJ1-5; D is ambiguous. This CDR3 spans 17 amino acids. With 0 bases removed from V and 5 bases from J, the gap between germline ends came to 17 bases. Germline V gene lookup returns CDR1 SGHTA and CDR2 FQGNSA. DNA for the CDR3: TGTGCCAGCAGCTTAGCGCAATTAAGGGCTCGGGATCAGCCCCAGCATTTT. This gives the protein CASSLAQLRARDQPQHF.

Ten or more counts support this clonotype. The rearrangement uses TRBV2 and TRBJ1-1, with 7 bases aligning to TRBD1. Germline CDR1 and CDR2: SNHLY and FYNNEI. The V segment lost 7 bases and the J segment 4 bases; nucleotides outside the gene matches: 9. The CDR3 runs 14 residues. CDR3 protein: CASTLQGGRTEAFF. CDR3 DNA sequence: TGTGCCAGCACCCTTCAGGGGGGACGCACTGAAGCTTTCTTT.

This clonotype is medium-sized by share. J is TRBJ2-1 and V is TRBV20-1; a possible D gene is TRBD2 (6 bases). The CDR3 length is 11 residues. V was trimmed by 4 bases and J by 8 bases, leaving 9 bases between them. In germline, CDR1 is DFQATT, CDR2 SNEGSKA (reference sequence). CDR3 sequence reads: CSAMTSHEQFF. The CDR3 DNA sequence: TGCAGTGCTATGACTAGTCATGAGCAGTTCTTC.

This clonotype was counted ten times or more. This chain links TRBV6-1 with TRBJ1-5; D unclear. Trimming pared 3 bases from V and 9 bases from J, leaving 12 bases between. The CDR3 runs to 13 residues. Germline V gives CDR1 MNHNS, CDR2 SASEGT. The CDR3 DNA sequence: TGTGCCAGCAGTGATAGGGCTTGGGGGCCCCAGCATTTT. It codes for CASSDRAWGPQHF.

In its sample, this clonotype ranks as medium-sized (0.01 to 0.1%). This chain uses TRBV20-1 with TRBJ1-4; tentatively, D is TRBD1 (5 bases). CDR3 length: 14 residues. Germline CDR1 and CDR2: DFQATT and SNEGSKA (reference sequence). V dropped 5 bases and J dropped 7 bases, with 17 bases sitting between them. CDR3 nucleotide sequence: TGCAGTGCTGACCCGGGGGGAGTGGGTGAAAAACTGTTTTTT. Its protein product is CSADPGGVGEKLFF.

This clonotype was seen repeatedly, ten times or more. The rearrangement joins TRBV18 to TRBJ2-6; D might be TRBD2 (5 bases). Germline CDR1 and CDR2: KGHSH and LQKENI. The CDR3 is 16 residues long. V lost 4 bases and J lost 3, with 13 bases in between. This CDR3 reads CASSLSRGFGANVLTF. In nucleotides, the CDR3 is TGTGCCAGCTCACTTTCCCGGGGTTTTGGGGCCAACGTCCTGACTTTC.

This clonotype was found many times. One junction end does not reproduce the germline sequence, and a read error may be involved. V gene TRBV7-7 combines with J gene TRBJ2-7; 8 bases match TRBD1. CDR3 size: 14 residues. Germline-derived CDR1 and CDR2 are SSHAT and FNYEAQ (reference sequence). CDR3 residues: CASSPGTGSYEQYF. The CDR3 nucleotides are TGTGCTAGCAGCCCCGGGACAGGTTCCTACGAGCAGTACTTC.

This clonotype was counted at least ten times. The chain employs TRBV14 and TRBJ2-3; unclear D gene. Trimming left V 4 bases short and J 0 bases short, with 5 bases between. The CDR3 extends over 13 amino acids. CDR1 and CDR2 from the germline V gene are SGHDN and FVKESK. The CDR3 loop is CASSPLSTDTQYF. The CDR3, as DNA: TGTGCCAGCAGCCCCCTAAGCACAGATACGCAGTATTTT.

This clonotype showed up many times. The chain joins TRBV7-2 to TRBJ2-7; 8 bases align to TRBD1. CDR3 length: 14 amino acids. The germline V gene encodes CDR1 SGHTA and CDR2 FQGNSA. The V segment lost 2 bases and the J segment 7 bases; nucleotides outside the gene matches: 7. CDR3 amino acids: CASSLQDRVNEQYF. DNA of the CDR3: TGTGCCAGCAGCTTACAGGACAGGGTAAATGAGCAGTACTTC.

At least ten counts were recorded for this clonotype. The genes are TRBV20-1 and TRBJ1-2; D remains ambiguous. CDR3 length: 13 amino acids. Germline CDR1 reads DFQATT; CDR2 reads SNEGSKA (reference sequence). The CDR3 bases are TGCAGGCCCCAACTGGGTGCTAACTATGGCTACACCTTC. This codes for CRPQLGANYGYTF.

Many counts were recorded for this clonotype. The V and J genes are TRBV12-3 or TRBV12-4 and TRBJ2-1; 7 bases align to TRBD2. This CDR3 is built from 16 residues. The V gene end was trimmed by 7 bases and the J gene end by 4 bases; junction bases not matched to a gene: 13. The CDR3 nucleotides read TGTGCCAGCACGAACCGGGCGGGAGTAACTTACAATGAGCAGTTCTTC. Amino acids: CASTNRAGVTYNEQFF.

The chain links TRBV7-2 to TRBJ2-4; D call uncertain. V gave up 5 bases and J gave up 4 bases, with 9 bases separating them. CDR1 is SGHTA, CDR2 FQGNSA, per germline. This CDR3 is 13 amino acids long. Here the CDR3 DNA reads TGTGCCAGCAGCCCCGGTGGAAAAAACATTCAGTACTTC. Residues: CASSPGGKNIQYF.

This clonotype has ten or more counts. The CDR3 bases are TGTGCCAGCAGCATACGACTAGCGGGGCTGAGTTCCGATACGCAGTATTTT. Protein: CASSIRLAGLSSDTQYF. The V call is TRBV5-4, the J call TRBJ2-3, with 11 positions matching TRBD2. This CDR3 spans 17 amino acids. Trimming removed 4 bases from V and 6 bases from J; junction bases left unmatched: 13. The germline gives CDR1 SGHNT, CDR2 YYREEE (reference sequence).